The clone carrying this T cell receptor beta chain was detected many times. This record belongs to a study of neurological immune-mediated disorders. TCRdb reprocessed the 5' RACE reads via MiXCR and lists one record per CDR3 protein. The sample holds 55,000 to 65,000 distinct CDR3 sequences, roughly 9.7% seen once. CDR3 length: 16 residues. V was shortened by 3 bases and J by 5 bases, with 17 bases between the two germline ends. CDR1 and CDR2 (germline): ENHRY, SYGVKD. Indicated time point: longitudinal time-point 2. Input material: PBMCs. The chain employs TRBV10-3 and TRBJ2-1; D is ambiguous. The sequence derives from a man aged 25-45 years in good health. For the CDR3, the DNA is TGTGCCATCAGTGAACTGGTGGGATCCCGGAACAATGAGCAGTTCTTC. Amino acids: CAISELVGSRNNEQFF.